This TCR beta chain was found in a study of blood T cell repertoires in COVID-19. Study-level background: The samples span acute and convalescent COVID-19 from the United States, Italy and Spain. Sources were T cells, B-cell-depleted T cells, or PBMCs; the material itself was cDNA or gDNA.

Germline V gene data show CDR1 as SGHVS and CDR2 as FQNEAQ. Trimming took 5 bases from V and 3 from J; bases not matched to a gene: 3. The CDR3 spans 13 residues. Original methodology: By means of reference gene primer amplification, nucleated cell counts were estimated. Sequenced by immunoSEQ multiplex PCR; TCRdb stores in-frame clones only, minus some. The V and J calls and clone size were taken over from that table, and D and trimming were inferred from the DNA. The sample lists about 120,000 clones, 85% to 90% seen once, with about 4.5% in the top ten. Sample: peripheral blood. The rearrangement joins TRBV7-8 to TRBJ2-5; 7 nucleotides align to TRBD1. The clonotype comes from a woman in her 50s with acute or convalescent COVID-19. This chain's CDR3 is CASSTDREETQYF. The CDR3 coding sequence is TGTGCCAGCAGCACAGACAGGGAAGAGACCCAGTACTTC.